This T cell receptor (beta chain) was identified during a study of cytomegalovirus exposure and HLA in healthy donors. Overall study findings and caveats: Later analysis suggested most CMV-associated TCR beta chains were HLA-restricted. A few chains linked to CMV were shown in vitro to be specific for CMV antigens.

V was pared by 5 bases and J by 8 bases, with 11 bases of the junction left unmatched. Germline CDR1 SGHVS, CDR2 FQNEAQ. There are 15 residues in the CDR3. This clone has just one count. Its antigen remains unknown. The PCR had 60 Vbeta and 13 Jbeta primers. In the original processing: Among the unique TCR beta chains that a later analysis counted, 80 million to 100 million in all, roughly 11 million were shared. Measured with immunoSEQ multiplex PCR; TCRdb has only the in-frame clones, and not every one. That table is the source of V, J and clone size, and D and trimming were worked out from the DNA. The table has 150,000 to 200,000 clones, roughly 71% seen once. Healthy bone marrow donors made up the donors.

This clonotype was obtained from a male donor in good health and CMV-seropositive. The sample consisted of PBMCs. The J gene is TRBJ2-2, the V gene TRBV7-8, with 7 bases fitting TRBD2. The CDR3 sequence: CASSPWTGGGGELFF. CDR3 bases: TGTGCCAGCAGCCCCTGGACGGGGGGAGGGGGGGAGCTGTTTTTT. Full variable domain (rest looked up from reference TRBV7-8 and TRBJ2-2): GAGVSQSPRYKVAKRGQDVALRCDPISGHVSLFWYQQALGQGPEFLTYFQNEAQLDKSGLPSDRFFAERPEGSVSTLKIQRTQQEDSAVYLCASSPWTGGGGELFFGEGSRLTVL.